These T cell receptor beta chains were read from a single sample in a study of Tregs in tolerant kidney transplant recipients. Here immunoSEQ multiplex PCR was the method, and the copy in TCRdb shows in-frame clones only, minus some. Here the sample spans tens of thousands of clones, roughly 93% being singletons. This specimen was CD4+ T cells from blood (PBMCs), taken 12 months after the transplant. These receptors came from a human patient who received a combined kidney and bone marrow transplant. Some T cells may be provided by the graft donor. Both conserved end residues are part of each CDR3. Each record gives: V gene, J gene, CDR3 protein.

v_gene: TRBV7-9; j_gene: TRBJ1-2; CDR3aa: CASSWTGLGYTF
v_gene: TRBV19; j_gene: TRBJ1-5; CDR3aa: CASSIWTDSNQPQHF
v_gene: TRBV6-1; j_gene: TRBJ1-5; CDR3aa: CASSERGNQPQHF
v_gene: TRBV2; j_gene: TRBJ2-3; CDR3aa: CASTARWRTDTQYF
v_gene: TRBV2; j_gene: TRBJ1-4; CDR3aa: CASRTQEIEKLFF
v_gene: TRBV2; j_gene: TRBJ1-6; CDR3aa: CASKQGMGSPLHF
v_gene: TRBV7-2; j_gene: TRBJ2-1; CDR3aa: CASSPSGGATYEQFF
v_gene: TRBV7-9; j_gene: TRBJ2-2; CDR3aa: CASSLNLARSTGELFF
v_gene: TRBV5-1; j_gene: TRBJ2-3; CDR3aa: CASSPPGEGTDTQYF
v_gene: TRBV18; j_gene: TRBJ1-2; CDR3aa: CASSPDSDGYTF
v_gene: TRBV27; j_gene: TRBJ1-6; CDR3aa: CASRFGSVVSSVSPLHF
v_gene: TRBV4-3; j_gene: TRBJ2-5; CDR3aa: CASSQVWAGLETQYF
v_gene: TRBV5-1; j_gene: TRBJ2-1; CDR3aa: CASSLGSGGAINEQFF
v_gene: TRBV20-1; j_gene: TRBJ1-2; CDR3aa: CSGVAGYGYTF
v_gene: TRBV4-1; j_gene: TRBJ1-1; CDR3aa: CASSQERWEGVYRGAFF
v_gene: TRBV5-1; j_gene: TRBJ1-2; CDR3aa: CASSATDREIYTF
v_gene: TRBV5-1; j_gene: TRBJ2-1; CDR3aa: CASSSTSGRGDEQFF
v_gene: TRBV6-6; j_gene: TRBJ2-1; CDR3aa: CASGRDRHWDEQFF
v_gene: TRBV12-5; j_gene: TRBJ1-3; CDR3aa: CASGSDSSGNTIYF
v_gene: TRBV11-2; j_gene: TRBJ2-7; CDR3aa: CASKRDYQHSYEQYF
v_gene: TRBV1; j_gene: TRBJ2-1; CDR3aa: CTSSGRRAGVGYEQFF
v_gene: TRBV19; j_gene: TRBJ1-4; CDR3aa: CASSIGGAGEKLFF
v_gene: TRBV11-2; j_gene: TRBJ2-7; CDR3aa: CASSDTGTGLTYEQYF
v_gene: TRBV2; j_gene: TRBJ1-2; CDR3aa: CASRDDSIYGYTF
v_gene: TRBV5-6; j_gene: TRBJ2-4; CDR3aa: CASSPRPDRAPWYGNIQYF
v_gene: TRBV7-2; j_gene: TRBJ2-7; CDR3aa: CASSSLAGGSYEQYF
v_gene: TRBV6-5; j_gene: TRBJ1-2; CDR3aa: CASREPGDYGYTF
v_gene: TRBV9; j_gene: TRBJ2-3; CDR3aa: CASSVRSQAGWRATLDTQYF
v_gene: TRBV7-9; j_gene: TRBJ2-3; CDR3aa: CASSLGIVTVLADTDTQYF
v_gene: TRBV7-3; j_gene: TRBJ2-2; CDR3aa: CASSPSGLAANTGELFF
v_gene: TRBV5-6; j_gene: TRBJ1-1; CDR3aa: CASSFLDGQGLDTEAFF
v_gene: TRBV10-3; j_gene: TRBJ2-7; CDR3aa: CAISSIHEQYF
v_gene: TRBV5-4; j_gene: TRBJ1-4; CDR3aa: CASSLGTGGTNEKLFF
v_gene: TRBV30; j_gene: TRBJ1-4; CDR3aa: CAWSTPDRGQTNEKLFF
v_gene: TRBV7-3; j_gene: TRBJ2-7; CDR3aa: CASSLSGHSRDEQYF
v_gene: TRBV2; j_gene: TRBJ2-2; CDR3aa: CASSVGLAGNTGELFF
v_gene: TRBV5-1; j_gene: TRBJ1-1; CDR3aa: CASSLGGGAEAFF
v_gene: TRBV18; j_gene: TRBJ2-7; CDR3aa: CASSKGTGDVYEQYF
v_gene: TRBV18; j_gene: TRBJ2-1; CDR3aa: CASSPGTGGYSEQFF
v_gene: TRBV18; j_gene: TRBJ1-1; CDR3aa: CASSPPVPLMNTEAFF
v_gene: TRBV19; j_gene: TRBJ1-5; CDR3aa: CASSMDRDQPQHF
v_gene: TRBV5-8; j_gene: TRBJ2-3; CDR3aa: CASSRGTDTQYF
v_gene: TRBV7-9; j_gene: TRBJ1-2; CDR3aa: CASTLGGQAYGYTF
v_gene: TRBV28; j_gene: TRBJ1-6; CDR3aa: CASSSRGSSSPLHF
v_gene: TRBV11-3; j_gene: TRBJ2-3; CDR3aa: CASSFGAGGPSTDTQYF
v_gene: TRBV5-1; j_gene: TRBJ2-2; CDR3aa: CASSQGLNTGELFF
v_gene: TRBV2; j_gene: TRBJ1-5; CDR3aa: CASSAGQGRRNQPQHF
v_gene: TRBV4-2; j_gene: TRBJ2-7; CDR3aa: CASSRNPGLDEQQYF
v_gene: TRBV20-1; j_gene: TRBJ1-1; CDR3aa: CSASAQVAFF
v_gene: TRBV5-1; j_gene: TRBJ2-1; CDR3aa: CASSLAAGGALNEQFF
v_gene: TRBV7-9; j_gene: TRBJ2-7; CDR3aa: CASSLDLGLTYEQYF
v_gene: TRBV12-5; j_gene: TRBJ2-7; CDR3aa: CASGLVILGQGASGYEQYF
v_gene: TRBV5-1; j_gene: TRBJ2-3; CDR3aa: CASTLQASTDTQYF
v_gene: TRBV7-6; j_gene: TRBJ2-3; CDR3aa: CATPAGAGEENTQYF
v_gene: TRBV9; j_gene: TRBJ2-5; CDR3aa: CASSVERGWGETQYF
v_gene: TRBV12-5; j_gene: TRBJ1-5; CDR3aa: CASGLVLPKGNQPQHF
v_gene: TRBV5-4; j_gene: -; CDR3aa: CASSKGLAGDEQYF